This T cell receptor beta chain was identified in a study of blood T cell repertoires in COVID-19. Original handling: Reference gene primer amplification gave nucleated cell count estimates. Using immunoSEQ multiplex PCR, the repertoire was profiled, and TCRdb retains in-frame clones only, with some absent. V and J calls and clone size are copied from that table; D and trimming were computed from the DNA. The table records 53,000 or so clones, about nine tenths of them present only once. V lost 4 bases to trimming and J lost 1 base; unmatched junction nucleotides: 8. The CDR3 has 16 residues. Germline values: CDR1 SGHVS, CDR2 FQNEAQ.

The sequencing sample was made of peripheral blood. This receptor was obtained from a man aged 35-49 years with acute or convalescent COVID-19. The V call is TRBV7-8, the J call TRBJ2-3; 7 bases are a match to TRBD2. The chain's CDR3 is CASSYWTSGRTDTQYF. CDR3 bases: TGTGCCAGCAGCTATTGGACTAGTGGGCGCACAGATACGCAGTATTTT.